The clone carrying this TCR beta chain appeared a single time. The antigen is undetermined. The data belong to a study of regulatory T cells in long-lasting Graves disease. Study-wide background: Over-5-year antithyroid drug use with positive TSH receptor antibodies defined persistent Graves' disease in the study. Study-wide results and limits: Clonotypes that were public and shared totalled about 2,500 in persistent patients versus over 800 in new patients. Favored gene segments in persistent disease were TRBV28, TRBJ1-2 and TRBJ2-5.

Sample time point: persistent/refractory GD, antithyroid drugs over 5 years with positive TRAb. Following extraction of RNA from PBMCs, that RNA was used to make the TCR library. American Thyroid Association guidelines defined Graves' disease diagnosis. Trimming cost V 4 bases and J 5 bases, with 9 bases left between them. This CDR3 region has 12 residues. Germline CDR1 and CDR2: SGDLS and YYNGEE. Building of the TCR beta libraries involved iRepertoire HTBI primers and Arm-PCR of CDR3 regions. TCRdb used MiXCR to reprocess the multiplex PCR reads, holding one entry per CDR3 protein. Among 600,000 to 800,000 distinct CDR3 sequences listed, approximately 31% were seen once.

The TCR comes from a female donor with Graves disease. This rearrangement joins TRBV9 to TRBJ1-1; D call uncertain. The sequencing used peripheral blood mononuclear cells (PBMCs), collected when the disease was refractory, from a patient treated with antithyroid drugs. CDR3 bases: TGTGCCAGCAGCACCTCGGGTACTGAAGCTTTCTTT. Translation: CASSTSGTEAFF.